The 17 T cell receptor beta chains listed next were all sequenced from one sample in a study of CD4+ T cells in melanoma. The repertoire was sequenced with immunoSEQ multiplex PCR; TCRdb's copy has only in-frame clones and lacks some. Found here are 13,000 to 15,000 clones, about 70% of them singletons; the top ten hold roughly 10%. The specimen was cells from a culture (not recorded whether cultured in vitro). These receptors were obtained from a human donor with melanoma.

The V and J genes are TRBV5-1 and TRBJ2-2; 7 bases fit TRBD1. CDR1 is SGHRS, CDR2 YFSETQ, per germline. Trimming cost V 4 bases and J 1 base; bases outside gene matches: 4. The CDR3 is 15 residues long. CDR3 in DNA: TGCGCCAGCAGCCTGGGACAGCTGAACACCGGGGAGCTGTTTTTT. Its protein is CASSLGQLNTGELFF.

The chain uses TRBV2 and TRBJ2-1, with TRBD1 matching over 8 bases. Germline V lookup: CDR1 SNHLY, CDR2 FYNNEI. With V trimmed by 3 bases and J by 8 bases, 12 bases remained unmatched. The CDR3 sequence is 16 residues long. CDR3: CASSDWSGGISDEQFF. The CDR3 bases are TGTGCCAGCAGTGACTGGTCAGGGGGCATCAGCGATGAGCAGTTCTTC.

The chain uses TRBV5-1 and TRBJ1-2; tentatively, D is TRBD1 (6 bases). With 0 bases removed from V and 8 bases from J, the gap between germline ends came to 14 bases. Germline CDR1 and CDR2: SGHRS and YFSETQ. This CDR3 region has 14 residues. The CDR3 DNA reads TGCGCCAGCAGCTTGGCCCTGAGGGGACAAGGCTACACCTTC. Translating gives CASSLALRGQGYTF.

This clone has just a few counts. DNA for the CDR3: TGTGCCAGCAGTTTGACAGGGGCTGAACAGCCCCAGCATTTT. It codes for CASSLTGAEQPQHF. This chain connects TRBV2 to TRBJ1-5; the match to TRBD1 covers 8 bases. Germline CDR1 reads SNHLY; CDR2 reads FYNNEI. V gave up 5 bases and J gave up 7 bases; unmatched junction bases: 7. This CDR3 is 14 amino acids long.

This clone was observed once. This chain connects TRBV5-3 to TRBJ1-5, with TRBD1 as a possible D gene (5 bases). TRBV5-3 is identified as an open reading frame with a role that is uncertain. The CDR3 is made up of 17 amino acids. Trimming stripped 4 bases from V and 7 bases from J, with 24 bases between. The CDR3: CARSGWDPVIHGQPQHF. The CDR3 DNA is TGTGCCAGAAGCGGCTGGGACCCGGTTATCCATGGGCAGCCCCAGCATTTT.

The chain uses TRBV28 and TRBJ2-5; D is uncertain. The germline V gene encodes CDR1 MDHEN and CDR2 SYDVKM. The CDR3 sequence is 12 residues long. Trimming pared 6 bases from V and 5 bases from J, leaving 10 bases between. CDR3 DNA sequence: TGTGCCAGCAGCTATCACGGGGAGACCCAGTACTTC. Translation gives CASSYHGETQYF.

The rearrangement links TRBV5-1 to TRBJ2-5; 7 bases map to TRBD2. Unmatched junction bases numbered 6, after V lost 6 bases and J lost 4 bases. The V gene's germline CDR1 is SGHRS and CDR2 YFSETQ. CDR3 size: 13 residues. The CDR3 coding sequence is TGCGCCAGCACCTCCCCGGGGGGAGAGACCCAGTACTTC. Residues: CASTSPGGETQYF.

CDR3 bases: TGTGCCAGCAGTTTGTCCTCCTATGGCTACACCTTC. Its protein product is CASSLSSYGYTF. This chain links TRBV6-6 with TRBJ1-2; D ambiguous. Trimming took 4 bases from V and 4 from J, leaving 7 bases between them. The CDR3 is 12 amino acids. The V gene's germline CDR1 is MNHNY and CDR2 SVGAGI (reference sequence).

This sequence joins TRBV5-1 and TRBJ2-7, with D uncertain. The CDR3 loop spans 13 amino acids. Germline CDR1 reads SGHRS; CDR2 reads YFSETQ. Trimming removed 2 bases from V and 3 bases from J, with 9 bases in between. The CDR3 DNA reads TGCGCCAGCAGCTTAATCTTGGGCTACGAGCAGTACTTC. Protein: CASSLILGYEQYF. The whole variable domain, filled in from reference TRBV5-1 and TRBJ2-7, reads KAGVTQTPRYLIKTRGQQVTLSCSPISGHRSVSWYQQTPGQGLQFLFEYFSETQRNKGNFPGRFSGRQFSNSRSEMNVSTLELGDSALYLCASSLILGYEQYFGPGTRLTVT.

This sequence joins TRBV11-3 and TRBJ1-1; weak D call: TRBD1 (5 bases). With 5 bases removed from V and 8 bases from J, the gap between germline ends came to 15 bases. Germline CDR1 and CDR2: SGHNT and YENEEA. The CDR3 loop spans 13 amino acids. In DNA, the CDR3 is TGTGCCAGCAGCCCGATGCGGGGGGGGGAAGCTTTCTTT. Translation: CASSPMRGGEAFF.

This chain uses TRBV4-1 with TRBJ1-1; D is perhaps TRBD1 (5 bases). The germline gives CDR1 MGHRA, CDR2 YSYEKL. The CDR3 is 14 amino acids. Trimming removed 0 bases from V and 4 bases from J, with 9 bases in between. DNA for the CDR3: TGCGCCAGCAGCCAAGATTGGGGACTCACTGAAGCTTTCTTT. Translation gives CASSQDWGLTEAFF.

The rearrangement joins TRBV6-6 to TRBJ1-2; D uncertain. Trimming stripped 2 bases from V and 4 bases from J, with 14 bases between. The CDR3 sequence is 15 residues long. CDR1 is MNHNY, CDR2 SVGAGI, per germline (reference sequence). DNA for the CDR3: TGTGCCAGCAGTTACGGCGCAGGCGGATTCTATGGCTACACCTTC. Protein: CASSYGAGGFYGYTF.

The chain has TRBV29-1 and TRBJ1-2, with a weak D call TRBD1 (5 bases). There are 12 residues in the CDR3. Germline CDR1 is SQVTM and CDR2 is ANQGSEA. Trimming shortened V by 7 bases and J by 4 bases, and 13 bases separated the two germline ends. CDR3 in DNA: TGCAGCGCCGTGGCAGACAGCTATGGCTACACCTTC. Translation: CSAVADSYGYTF.

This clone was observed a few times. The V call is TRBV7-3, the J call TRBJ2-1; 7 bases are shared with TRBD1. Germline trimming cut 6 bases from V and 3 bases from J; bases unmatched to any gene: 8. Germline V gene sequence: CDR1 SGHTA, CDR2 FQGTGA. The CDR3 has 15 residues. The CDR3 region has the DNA TGTGCCAGCAGACTAACCGGGACAGACTACAATGAGCAGTTCTTC. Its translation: CASRLTGTDYNEQFF.

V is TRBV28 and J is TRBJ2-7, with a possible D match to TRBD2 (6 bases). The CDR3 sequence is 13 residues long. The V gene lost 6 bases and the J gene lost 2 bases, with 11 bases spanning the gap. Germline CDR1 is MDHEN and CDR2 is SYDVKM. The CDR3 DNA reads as TGTGCCAGCAGCCCCTGGGGGGCCTACGAGCAGTACTTC. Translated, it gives CASSPWGAYEQYF. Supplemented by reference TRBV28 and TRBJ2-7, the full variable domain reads DVKVTQSSRYLVKRTGEKVFLECVQDMDHENMFWYRQDPGLGLRLIYFSYDVKMKEKGDIPEGYSVSREKKERFSLILESASTNQTSMYLCASSPWGAYEQYFGPGTRLTVT.

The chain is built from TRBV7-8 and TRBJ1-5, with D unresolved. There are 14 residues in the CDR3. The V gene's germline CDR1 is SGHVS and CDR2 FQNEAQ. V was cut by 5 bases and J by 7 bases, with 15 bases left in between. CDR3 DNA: TGTGCCAGCAGCAGCTCCACATCGGGGCAGCCCCAGCATTTT. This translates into CASSSSTSGQPQHF.

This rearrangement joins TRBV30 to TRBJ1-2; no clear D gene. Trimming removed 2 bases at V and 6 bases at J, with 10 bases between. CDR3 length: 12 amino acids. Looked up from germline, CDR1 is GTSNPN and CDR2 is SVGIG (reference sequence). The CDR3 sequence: CAWSLHGNGYTF. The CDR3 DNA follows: TGTGCCTGGAGTCTCCATGGGAATGGCTACACCTTC.